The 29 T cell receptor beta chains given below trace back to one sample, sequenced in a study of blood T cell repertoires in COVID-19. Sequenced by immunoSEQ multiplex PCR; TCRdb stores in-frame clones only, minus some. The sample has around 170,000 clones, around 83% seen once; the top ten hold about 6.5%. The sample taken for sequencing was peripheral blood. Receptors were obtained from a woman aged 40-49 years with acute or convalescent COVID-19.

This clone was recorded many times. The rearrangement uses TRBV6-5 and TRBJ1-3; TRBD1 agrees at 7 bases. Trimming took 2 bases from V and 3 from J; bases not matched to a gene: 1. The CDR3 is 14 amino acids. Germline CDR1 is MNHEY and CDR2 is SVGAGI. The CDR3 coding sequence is TGTGCCAGCAGTTACCGGGACAGTGGAAACACCATATATTTT. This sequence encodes CASSYRDSGNTIYF.

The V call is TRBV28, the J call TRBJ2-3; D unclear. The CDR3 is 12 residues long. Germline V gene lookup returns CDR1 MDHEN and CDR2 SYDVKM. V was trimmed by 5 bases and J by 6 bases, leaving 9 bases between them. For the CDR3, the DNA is TGTGCCAGCAGTCTTCCCCAGGATACGCAGTATTTT. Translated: CASSLPQDTQYF.

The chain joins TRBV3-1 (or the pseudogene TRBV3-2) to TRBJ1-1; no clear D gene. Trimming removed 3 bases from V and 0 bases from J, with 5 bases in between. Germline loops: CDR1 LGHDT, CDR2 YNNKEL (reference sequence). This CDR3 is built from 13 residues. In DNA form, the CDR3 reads TGTGCCAGCAGCCAGAGATTGAACACTGAAGCTTTCTTT. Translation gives CASSQRLNTEAFF.

The CDR3 region has the DNA TGTGCCAGCAGCTTGGTTAGGAGGGCCTCTGAGAATGAGCAGTTCTTC. Its protein is CASSLVRRASENEQFF. The genes are TRBV5-6 and TRBJ2-1; D is perhaps TRBD2 (6 bases). The V gene's germline CDR1 is SGHDT and CDR2 YYEEEE. The V and J ends lost 0 bases and 7 bases respectively, with 17 bases between them. CDR3 length equals 16 residues.

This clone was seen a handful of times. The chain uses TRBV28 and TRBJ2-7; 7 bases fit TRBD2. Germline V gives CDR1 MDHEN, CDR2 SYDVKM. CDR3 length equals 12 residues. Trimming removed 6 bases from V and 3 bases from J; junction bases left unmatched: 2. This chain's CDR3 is CASRLADYEQYF. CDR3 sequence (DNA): TGTGCCAGCAGGCTAGCGGACTACGAGCAGTACTTC.

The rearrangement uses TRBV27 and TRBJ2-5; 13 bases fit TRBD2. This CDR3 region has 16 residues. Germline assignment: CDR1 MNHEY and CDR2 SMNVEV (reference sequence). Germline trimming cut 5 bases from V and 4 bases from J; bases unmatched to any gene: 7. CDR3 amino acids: CASSPRTSGSRETQYF. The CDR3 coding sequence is TGTGCCAGCAGTCCACGGACTAGCGGGAGTAGAGAGACCCAGTACTTC.

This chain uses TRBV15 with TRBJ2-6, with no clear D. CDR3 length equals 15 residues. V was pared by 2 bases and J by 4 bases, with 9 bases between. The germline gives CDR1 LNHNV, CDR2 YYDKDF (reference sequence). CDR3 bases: TGTGCCACCAGCAGACAGCGCGGCGGGGCCAACGTCCTGACTTTC. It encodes CATSRQRGGANVLTF.

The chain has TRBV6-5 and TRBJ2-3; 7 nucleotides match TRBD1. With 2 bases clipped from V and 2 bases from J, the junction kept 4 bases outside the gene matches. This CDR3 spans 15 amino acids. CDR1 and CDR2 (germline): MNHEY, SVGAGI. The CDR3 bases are TGTGCCAGCAGTTACACCACAGGGGTCACAGATACGCAGTATTTT. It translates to CASSYTTGVTDTQYF.

CDR3 sequence: CASSPEQGARREQFF. In DNA form, the CDR3 reads TGTGCCAGCAGCCCCGAACAGGGGGCGCGCCGTGAGCAGTTCTTC. The rearrangement uses TRBV6-5 and TRBJ2-1; 9 bases match TRBD1. CDR1 is MNHEY, CDR2 SVGAGI, per germline. The CDR3 is 15 amino acids. The trim removed 6 bases at V and 9 bases at J, leaving 12 bases unmatched.

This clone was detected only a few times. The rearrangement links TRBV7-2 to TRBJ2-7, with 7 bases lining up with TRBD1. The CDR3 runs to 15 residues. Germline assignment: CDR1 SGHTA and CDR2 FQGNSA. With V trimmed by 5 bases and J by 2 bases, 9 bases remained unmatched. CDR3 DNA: TGTGCCAGCAGCACAACAGGGGCCAGAACCTACGAGCAGTACTTC. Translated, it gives CASSTTGARTYEQYF.

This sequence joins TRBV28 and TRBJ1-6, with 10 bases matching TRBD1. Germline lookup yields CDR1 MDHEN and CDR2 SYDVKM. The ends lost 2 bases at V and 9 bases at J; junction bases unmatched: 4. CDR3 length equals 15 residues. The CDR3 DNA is TGTGCCAGCAGTTTAATAGGGGACAGGGGTTCACCCCTCCACTTT. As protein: CASSLIGDRGSPLHF.

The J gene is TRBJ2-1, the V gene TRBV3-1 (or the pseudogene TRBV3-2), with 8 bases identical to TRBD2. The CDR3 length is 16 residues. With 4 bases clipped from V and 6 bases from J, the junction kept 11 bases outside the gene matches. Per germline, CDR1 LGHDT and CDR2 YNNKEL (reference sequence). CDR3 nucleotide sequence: TGTGCCAGCAGCCCCCTGGACGGGGGGGATGCCAATGAGCAGTTCTTC. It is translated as CASSPLDGGDANEQFF.

DNA of the CDR3: TGTGCCAGCACCCGGGACTTTAAGGATGAGACCCAGTACTTC. Its translation: CASTRDFKDETQYF. The chain has TRBV28 and TRBJ2-5; perhaps TRBD2 as D (6 bases). This CDR3 spans 14 amino acids. Trimming took 7 bases from V and 5 from J, leaving 17 bases between them. Germline loops: CDR1 MDHEN, CDR2 SYDVKM.

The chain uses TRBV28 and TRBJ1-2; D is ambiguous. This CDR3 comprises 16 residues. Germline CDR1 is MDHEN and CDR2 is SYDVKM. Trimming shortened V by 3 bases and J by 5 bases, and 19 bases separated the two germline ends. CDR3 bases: TGTGCCAGCAGTTTGTTGGGAGCGGACGGGGAATATGGCTACACCTTC. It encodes CASSLLGADGEYGYTF.

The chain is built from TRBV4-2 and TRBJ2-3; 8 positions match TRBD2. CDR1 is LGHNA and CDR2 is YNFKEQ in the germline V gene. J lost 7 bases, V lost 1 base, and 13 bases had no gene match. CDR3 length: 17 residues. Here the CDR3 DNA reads TGTGCCAGCAGCCAAGCGGGGGGAAGCGGGAGAGGAAATACGCAGTATTTT. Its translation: CASSQAGGSGRGNTQYF.

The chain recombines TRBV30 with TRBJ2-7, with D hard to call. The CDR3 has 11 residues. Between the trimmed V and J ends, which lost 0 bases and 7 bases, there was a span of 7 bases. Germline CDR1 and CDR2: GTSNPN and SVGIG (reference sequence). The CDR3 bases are TGTGCCTGGAGTGTATCCCCGGAGCAGTACTTC. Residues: CAWSVSPEQYF.

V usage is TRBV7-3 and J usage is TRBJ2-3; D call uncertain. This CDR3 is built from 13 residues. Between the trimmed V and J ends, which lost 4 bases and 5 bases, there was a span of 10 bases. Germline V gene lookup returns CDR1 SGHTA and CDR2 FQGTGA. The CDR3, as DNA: TGTGCCAGCAGCTCAAAACATCGAGATACGCAGTATTTT. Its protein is CASSSKHRDTQYF. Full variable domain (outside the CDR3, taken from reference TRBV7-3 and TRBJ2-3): GAGVSQTPSNKVTEKGKYVELRCDPISGHTALYWYRQSLGQGPEFLIYFQGTGAADDSGLPNDRFFAVRPEGSVSTLKIQRTERGDSAVYLCASSSKHRDTQYFGPGTRLTVL.

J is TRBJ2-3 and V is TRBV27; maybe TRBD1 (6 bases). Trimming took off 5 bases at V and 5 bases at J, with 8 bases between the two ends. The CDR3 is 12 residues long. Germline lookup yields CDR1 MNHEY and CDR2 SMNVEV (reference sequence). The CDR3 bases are TGTGCCAGCAGTCAGGGGAAAGATACGCAGTATTTT. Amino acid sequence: CASSQGKDTQYF.

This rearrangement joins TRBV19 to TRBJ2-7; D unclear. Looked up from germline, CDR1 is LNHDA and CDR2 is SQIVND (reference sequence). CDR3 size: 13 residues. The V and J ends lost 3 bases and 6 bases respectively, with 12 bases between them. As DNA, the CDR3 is TGTGCCAGTAGTATGTGGCCTTCCGCCGAGCAGTACTTC. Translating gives CASSMWPSAEQYF.

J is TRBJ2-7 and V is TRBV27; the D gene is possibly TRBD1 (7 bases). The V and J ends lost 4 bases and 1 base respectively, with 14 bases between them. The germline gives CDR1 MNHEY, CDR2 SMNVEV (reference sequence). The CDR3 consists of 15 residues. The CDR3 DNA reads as TGTGCCAGCAGTTGGCTTGCGGGACAGTCCTACGAGCAGTACTTC. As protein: CASSWLAGQSYEQYF.

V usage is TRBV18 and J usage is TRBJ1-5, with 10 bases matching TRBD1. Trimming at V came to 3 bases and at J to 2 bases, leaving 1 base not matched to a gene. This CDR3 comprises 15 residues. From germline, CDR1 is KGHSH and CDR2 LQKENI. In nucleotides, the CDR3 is TGTGCCAGCTCACCGGGGACAGGGGGCAATCAGCCCCAGCATTTT. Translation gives CASSPGTGGNQPQHF.

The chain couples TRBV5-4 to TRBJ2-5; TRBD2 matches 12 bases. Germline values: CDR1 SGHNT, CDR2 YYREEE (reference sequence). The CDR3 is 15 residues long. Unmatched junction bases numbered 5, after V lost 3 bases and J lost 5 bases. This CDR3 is CASSWGLAGGETQYF. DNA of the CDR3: TGTGCCAGCAGCTGGGGACTAGCGGGCGGGGAGACCCAGTACTTC.

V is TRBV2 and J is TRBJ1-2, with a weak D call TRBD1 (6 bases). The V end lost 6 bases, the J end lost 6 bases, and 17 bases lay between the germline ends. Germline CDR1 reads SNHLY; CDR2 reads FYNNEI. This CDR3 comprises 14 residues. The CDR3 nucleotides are TGTGCCAGCAGCGAGGGGGAAATCGGGAATGGCTACACCTTC. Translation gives CASSEGEIGNGYTF.

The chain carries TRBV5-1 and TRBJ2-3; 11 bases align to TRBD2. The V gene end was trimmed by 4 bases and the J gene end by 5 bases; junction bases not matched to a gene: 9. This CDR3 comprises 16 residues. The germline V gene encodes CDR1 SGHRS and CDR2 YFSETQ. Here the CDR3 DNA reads TGCGCCAGCAGCCTTTTAGCGGGGGGGCTTGTAGATACGCAGTATTTT. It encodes CASSLLAGGLVDTQYF.

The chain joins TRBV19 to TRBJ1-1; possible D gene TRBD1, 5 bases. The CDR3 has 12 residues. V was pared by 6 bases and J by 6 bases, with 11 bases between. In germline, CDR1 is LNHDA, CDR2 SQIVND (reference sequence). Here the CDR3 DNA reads TGTGCCAGTAGGGGCAGGGTTCCTGAAGCTTTCTTT. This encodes CASRGRVPEAFF.

CDR3 sequence: CAISEMGLAGGNEQFF. CDR3 nucleotides: TGTGCCATCAGTGAGATGGGACTAGCGGGAGGGAATGAGCAGTTCTTC. This sequence joins TRBV10-3 and TRBJ2-1, with 16 bases that match TRBD2. Germline V CDR1 and CDR2: ENHRY, SYGVKD. The V gene end was trimmed by 2 bases and the J gene end by 7 bases; junction bases not matched to a gene: 2. The CDR3 covers 16 residues.

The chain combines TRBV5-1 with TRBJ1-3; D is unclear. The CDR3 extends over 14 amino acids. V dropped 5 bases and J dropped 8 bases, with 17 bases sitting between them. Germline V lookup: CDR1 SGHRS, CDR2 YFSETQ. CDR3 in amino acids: CASSRAGEKDTIYF. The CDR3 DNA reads TGCGCCAGCAGTCGTGCCGGGGAAAAGGACACCATATATTTT. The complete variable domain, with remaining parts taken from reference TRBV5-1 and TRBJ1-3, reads KAGVTQTPRYLIKTRGQQVTLSCSPISGHRSVSWYQQTPGQGLQFLFEYFSETQRNKGNFPGRFSGRQFSNSRSEMNVSTLELGDSALYLCASSRAGEKDTIYFGEGSWLTVV.

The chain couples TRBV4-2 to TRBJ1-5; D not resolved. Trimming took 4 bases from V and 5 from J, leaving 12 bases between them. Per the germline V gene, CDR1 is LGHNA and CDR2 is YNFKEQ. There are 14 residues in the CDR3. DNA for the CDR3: TGTGCCAGCAGCCCGGCCCTCGGGGATCAGCCCCAGCATTTT. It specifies CASSPALGDQPQHF.

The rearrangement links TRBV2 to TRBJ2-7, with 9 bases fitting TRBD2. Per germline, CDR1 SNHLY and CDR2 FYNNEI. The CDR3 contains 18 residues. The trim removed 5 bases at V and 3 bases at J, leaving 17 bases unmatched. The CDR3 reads CASSRRSPLAGARYEQYF. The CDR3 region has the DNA TGTGCCAGCAGTCGGAGATCCCCATTAGCGGGGGCCCGCTACGAGCAGTACTTC.